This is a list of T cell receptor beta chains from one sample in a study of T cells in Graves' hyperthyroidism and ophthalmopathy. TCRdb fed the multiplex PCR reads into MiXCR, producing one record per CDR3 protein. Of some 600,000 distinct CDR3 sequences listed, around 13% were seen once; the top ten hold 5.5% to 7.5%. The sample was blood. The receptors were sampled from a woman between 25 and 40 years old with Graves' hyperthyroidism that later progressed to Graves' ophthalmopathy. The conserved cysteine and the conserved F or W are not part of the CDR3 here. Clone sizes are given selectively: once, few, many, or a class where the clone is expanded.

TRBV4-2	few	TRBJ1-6	ASSPNDGTENSPLH
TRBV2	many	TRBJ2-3	ASRLREAPENTQY
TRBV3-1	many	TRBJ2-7	ASSLGIYEQY
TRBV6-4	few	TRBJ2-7	ASRRRIYDEQY
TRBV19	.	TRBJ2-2	ASESSSWVSANTGELF
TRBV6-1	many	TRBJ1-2	ASSSPSTANYGYT
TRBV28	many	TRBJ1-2	ASISPGSYGYT
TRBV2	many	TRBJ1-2	ASSEAGMVYGYT
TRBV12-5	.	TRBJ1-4	ASGFGTDRATNEKLF
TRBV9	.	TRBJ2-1	ASSDGQGGNEQF
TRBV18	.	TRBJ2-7	ASSDSLGPYEQY
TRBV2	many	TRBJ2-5	ASSEGVRVETQY
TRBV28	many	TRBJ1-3	ASSLSLMYLGNTIY
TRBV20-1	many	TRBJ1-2	SAGDRASYGYT
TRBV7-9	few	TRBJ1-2	ASSPLQGARGYT
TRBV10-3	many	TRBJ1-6	AISPSTGTINSPLH
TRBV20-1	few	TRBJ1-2	SASRQVETGYT
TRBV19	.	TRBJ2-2	ASITGASNTGELF
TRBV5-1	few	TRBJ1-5	ASSPGVFSPQSQH
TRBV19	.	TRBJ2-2	ASRGPDTGELF
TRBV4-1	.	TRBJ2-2	ASSQEAESQGTGELF
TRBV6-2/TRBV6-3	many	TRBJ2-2	ASSLNWAGELF
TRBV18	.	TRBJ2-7	ASSSGTALYEQY
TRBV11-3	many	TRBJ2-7	ASSLRDSTRNEQY
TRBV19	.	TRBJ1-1	ASSIGGGGPQNTEAF
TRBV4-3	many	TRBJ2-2	ASSQQGAIGELF
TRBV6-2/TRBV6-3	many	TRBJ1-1	ATATRNEAF
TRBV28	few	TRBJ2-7	ASVGWSYEQY
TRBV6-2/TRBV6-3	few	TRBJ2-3	ASSYGPGNSDTQY
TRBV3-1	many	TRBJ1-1	ASSPRQGWTEAF
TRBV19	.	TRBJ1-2	ASRGTGSYGYT
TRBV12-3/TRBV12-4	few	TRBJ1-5	AGSLRGASNQPQH
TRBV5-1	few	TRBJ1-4	ASSQSQGLNEKLF
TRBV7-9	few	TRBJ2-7	ASSLVSGLLSYEQY
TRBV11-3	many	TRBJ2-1	ASSLAPWEGASGYNEQF
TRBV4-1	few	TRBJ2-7	ASSHAPGTGSYEQY
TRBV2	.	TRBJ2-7	ASNDNIAGVTYEQY
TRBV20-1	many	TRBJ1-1	SARDPVNTEAF
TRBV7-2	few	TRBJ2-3	ASSSLGQGTDTQY
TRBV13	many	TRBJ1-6	ASSLTVTDSPLH
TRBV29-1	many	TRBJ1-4	SGAGTGTNEKLF
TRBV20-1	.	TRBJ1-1	SAPELGATEAF
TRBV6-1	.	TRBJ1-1	ASRSTGANTEAF
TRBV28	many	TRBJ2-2	ASSRAGAPFALNTGELF
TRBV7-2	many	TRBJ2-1	ASSSGSSAYNEQF
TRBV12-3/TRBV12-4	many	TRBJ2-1	ASSFGSGSYNEQF
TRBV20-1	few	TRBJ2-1	SARVVGRNEQF
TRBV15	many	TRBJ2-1	ATALLGLAGVGSYNEQF
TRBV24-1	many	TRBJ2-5	ATSDLPSVFGRRHQETQY
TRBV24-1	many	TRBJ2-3	ATSDFGQGRDTQY
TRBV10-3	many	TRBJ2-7	AISEKAGSYEQY
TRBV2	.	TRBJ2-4	ASSVGTEPAKNIQY
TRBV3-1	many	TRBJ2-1	ASSPLSGREMDEQF
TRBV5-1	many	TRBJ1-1	ASSLGVGSRDTEAF